This T cell receptor beta chain stems from a study of shared clonotypes between healthy human individuals. Study background: CD4 naive cells filled three plates per donor, CD4 memory three, CD8 naive two and CD8 memory one.

V gave up 4 bases and J gave up 4 bases, with 11 bases separating them. The V gene's germline CDR1 is GTSNPN and CDR2 SVGIG (reference sequence). The CDR3 is 13 amino acids. Assay execution took place at the deep level. The material for each subset, its genomic DNA, was split evenly across several immunoSEQ plates. An approximately 200 ng quantity of DNA, tens of thousands of T cell genomes, went into the sorted-subset replicate PCRs. Profiled with immunoSEQ multiplex PCR; TCRdb holds only in-frame clones, not every one. The sample contains approximately 1.5 million clones, around 98.5% of which appear only once.

The sample comprised naive CD4+ T cells sorted from blood. Subset described: CD45RA+ positively selected. The chain has TRBV30 and TRBJ1-5; D gene uncertain. The clonotype was recovered from a man younger than 40 in good health. This CDR3 is CAWNQRSNQPQHF. The CDR3 coding sequence is TGTGCCTGGAATCAAAGGAGTAATCAGCCCCAGCATTTT.